This T cell receptor (beta chain) originates from a study of T cell repertoires in cytomegalovirus infection. Whole-study context: From public TCR beta signatures came an indication of both CMV infection and matching HLA type.

As to this clonotype: Its antigen is not known.

CDR1 and CDR2 from the germline V gene are ENHRY and SYGVKD. The CDR3 has 16 residues. Trimming removed 1 base at V and 5 bases at J, with 15 bases between. The study's findings and limits: CMV-specific TCR beta clonotypes restricted by HLA-C were the ones dominating the ex vivo response. Summed frequency of shared TCR beta families picked out CMV carriers who also had the relevant HLA.

Each CDR3 protein is one row after TCRdb ran MiXCR on the reads. The sample yields around 89,000 distinct CDR3 sequences, about 29% seen once. V usage is TRBV10-3 and J usage is TRBJ2-1, with D maybe TRBD2 (6 bases). This TCR came from a human donor in good health (CMV status not recorded). Some clones in this sample may be carry-over from other donors' samples. The sequenced sample was CD8+ T cells from cultured PBMCs, obtained from culture after CMV antigen stimulation. As DNA, the CDR3 is TGTGCCATCAGTGAGTTCGGTGTCTTAGCGGACAATGAGCAGTTCTTC. Protein: CAISEFGVLADNEQFF.